A single sample is the source of the 30 T cell receptor beta chains below, sequenced in a study of control samples from healthy donors and cancer patients. Only in-frame clones appear in the TCRdb table, and some are missing; sequencing was by immunoSEQ multiplex PCR. The sample has 75,000 or so clones; approximately 89% are singletons. The specimen was PBMCs. Every receptor here comes from a man in his fifties or sixties with colorectal cancer.

This chain uses TRBV2 with TRBJ1-3, with a weak D call TRBD1 (5 bases). Germline V gives CDR1 SNHLY, CDR2 FYNNEI. There are 14 residues in the CDR3. Trimming pared 6 bases from V and 2 bases from J, leaving 11 bases between. CDR3 DNA sequence: TGTGCCAGCAGGGCAGGGTATGCTGGAAACACCATATATTTT. This sequence encodes CASRAGYAGNTIYF.

The genes are TRBV19 and TRBJ2-3, with D hard to call. Trimming shortened V by 0 bases and J by 0 bases, and 7 bases separated the two germline ends. Per the germline V gene, CDR1 is LNHDA and CDR2 is SQIVND (reference sequence). CDR3 length: 15 residues. CDR3 nucleotides: TGTGCCAGTAGTATAGATCACGGGAGCACAGATACGCAGTATTTT. As protein: CASSIDHGSTDTQYF.

The CDR3 DNA sequence: TGTGCCAGCAGTCCCCACGAGGGTACTGGAAACACCATATATTTT. It yields the protein CASSPHEGTGNTIYF. This sequence joins TRBV9 and TRBJ1-3; no clear D gene. CDR3 length: 15 amino acids. CDR1 is SGDLS, CDR2 YYNGEE, per germline. Deletions cut 5 bases from V and 2 bases from J, with 14 bases between.

The chain links TRBV6-2 or TRBV6-3 to TRBJ2-5; maybe TRBD1 (6 bases). Germline V CDR1 and CDR2: MNHEY, SVGEGT. V was clipped by 2 bases and J by 5 bases, with 18 bases between them. The CDR3 runs to 16 residues. As DNA, the CDR3 is TGTGCCAGCAGTTACCCCCCAGGGGTTAGTTCTGAGACCCAGTACTTC. Translating it yields CASSYPPGVSSETQYF.

The gene calls are TRBV7-9 and TRBJ2-7; 7 bases agree with TRBD1. The germline CDR1 and CDR2 sequences are SEHNR and FQNEAQ (reference sequence). Trimming took 5 bases from V and 2 from J; bases not matched to a gene: 12. The CDR3 sequence is 16 residues long. The CDR3 DNA follows: TGTGCCAGCAGCGATTCGACAGGGCAGGTCGCCTACGAGCAGTACTTC. Its protein product is CASSDSTGQVAYEQYF.

The CDR3 is CASATESYNEQFF. As DNA, the CDR3 is TGTGCCAGCGCGACTGAGTCCTACAATGAGCAGTTCTTC. J is TRBJ2-1 and V is TRBV2; D is unresolved. This CDR3 region has 13 residues. Germline CDR1 and CDR2: SNHLY and FYNNEI. V was clipped by 8 bases and J by 1 base, with 9 bases between them. Filled out from reference TRBV2 and TRBJ2-1, the complete variable domain reads EPEVTQTPSHQVTQMGQEVILRCVPISNHLYFYWYRQILGQKVEFLVSFYNNEISEKSEIFDDQFSVERPDGSNFTLKIRSTKLEDSAMYFCASATESYNEQFFGPGTRLTVL.

The J gene is TRBJ1-1, the V gene TRBV7-9; the match to TRBD1 covers 8 bases. Germline V CDR1 and CDR2: SEHNR, FQNEAQ (reference sequence). Losses at the gene ends were 2 bases for V and 2 bases for J; bases not matched to a gene: 7. The CDR3 runs to 16 residues. The CDR3 DNA reads as TGTGCCAGCAGCTTACGAGGGCAGGGGGCAAACACTGAAGCTTTCTTT. Encoded protein: CASSLRGQGANTEAFF.

V and J are TRBV18 and TRBJ2-3, with 9 positions matching TRBD2. Germline CDR1 and CDR2: KGHSH and LQKENI. CDR3 size: 17 residues. J lost 4 bases, V lost 6 bases, and 14 bases had no gene match. The CDR3 protein is CASSPPPGLAFADTQYF. The CDR3 DNA sequence: TGTGCCAGCTCCCCCCCTCCGGGACTAGCCTTCGCAGATACGCAGTATTTT.

The chain carries TRBV7-2 and TRBJ1-1; possibly TRBD1 for D (5 bases). CDR1 and CDR2 from the germline V gene are SGHTA and FQGNSA. The CDR3 is made up of 16 amino acids. Trimming removed 4 bases from V and 1 base from J, with 16 bases in between. This CDR3 is CASSSFPRGANTEAFF. CDR3 nucleotides: TGTGCCAGCAGCTCTTTCCCTCGGGGCGCGAACACTGAAGCTTTCTTT.

The chain links TRBV6-5 to TRBJ1-6; 8 bases are a match to TRBD1. V shed 7 bases and J 6 bases; nucleotides not matched to a gene: 5. CDR3 length: 14 residues. The germline gives CDR1 MNHEY, CDR2 SVGAGI. This CDR3 reads CASIYRGSNSPLHF. The CDR3 DNA reads as TGTGCCAGCATCTACAGGGGGAGTAATTCACCCCTCCACTTT.

Details on this clone: One end of the junction varies from germline; a read error may be responsible. The chain couples TRBV9 to TRBJ1-2; D is undetermined. This CDR3 has 12 residues. Germline CDR1 reads SGDLS; CDR2 reads YYNGEE. CDR3 protein: CASSVATGLPYF. DNA for the CDR3: TGTGCCAGCAGCGTAGCAACCGGATTGCCATACTTC.

The chain carries TRBV5-1 and TRBJ2-2, with D tentatively TRBD1 (6 bases). Germline V lookup: CDR1 SGHRS, CDR2 YFSETQ. V lost 7 bases to trimming and J lost 4 bases, with 17 bases between them. The CDR3 length is 15 residues. The CDR3 coding sequence is TGCGCCAGCGGCATAGAGGGGGTCGCCACCGGGGAGCTGTTTTTT. Its translation: CASGIEGVATGELFF.

About this clone: The junction shows a germline mismatch at one end, possibly a read error. This chain joins TRBV7-9 and TRBJ1-2, with D hard to call. From germline, CDR1 is SEHNR and CDR2 FQNEAQ (reference sequence). There are 14 residues in the CDR3. CDR3 nucleotide sequence: TGTGCCAGCAGTCCGGACGGAGTTGGCTATGGCCACACCTTC. This gives the protein CASSPDGVGYGHTF.

The chain carries TRBV5-8 and TRBJ1-5, with 12 bases identical to TRBD1. The CDR3 has 15 amino acids. Germline values: CDR1 SGHTS, CDR2 YDEGEE. Trimming cost V 3 bases and J 6 bases; bases outside gene matches: 4. The CDR3 bases are TGTGCCAGCAGCTCCGGGACAGGGGGCCTTCAGCCCCAGCATTTT. Amino acids: CASSSGTGGLQPQHF.

The CDR3 here is CASSSGTASTDTQYF. In DNA form, the CDR3 reads TGTGCCAGCAGCTCCGGGACGGCTAGCACAGATACGCAGTATTTT. V usage is TRBV2 and J usage is TRBJ2-3; D tentatively fits TRBD1 or TRBD2 (5 bases each). Trimming took 6 bases from V and 0 from J, leaving 13 bases between them. The germline CDR1 and CDR2 sequences are SNHLY and FYNNEI. This CDR3 has 15 residues.

The chain joins TRBV5-4 to TRBJ2-1; 11 nucleotides agree with TRBD2. Germline V gives CDR1 SGHNT, CDR2 YYREEE (reference sequence). J lost 7 bases, V lost 4 bases, and 10 bases had no gene match. CDR3 length: 16 residues. The DNA for the CDR3 is TGTGCCAGCAGCCCAAACCCCTTAGCGGGGGGGAATGAGCAGTTCTTC. Protein sequence: CASSPNPLAGGNEQFF.

The chain combines TRBV5-1 with TRBJ2-2, with D unclear. CDR3 length equals 16 residues. Trimming pared 1 base from V and 5 bases from J, leaving 15 bases between. Germline V gives CDR1 SGHRS, CDR2 YFSETQ. DNA for the CDR3: TGCGCCAGCAGCTTGAGGGCAGAAGGGTTGACCGGGGAGCTGTTTTTT. It specifies CASSLRAEGLTGELFF.

On this clone itself: Other DNA sequences in the same sample also yield this CDR3. The CDR3 here is CASSVGLAGGPGNEQFF. CDR3 bases: TGTGCCAGCAGCGTAGGACTAGCGGGGGGGCCGGGCAATGAGCAGTTCTTC. The V call is TRBV9, the J call TRBJ2-1; 14 bases match TRBD2. This CDR3 spans 17 amino acids. Germline lookup yields CDR1 SGDLS and CDR2 YYNGEE. The junction had 5 bases not matched to a gene; V was cut back by 0 bases and J by 6 bases.

This clone showed up just once. CDR3 in amino acids: CATSDRNLHNSPLHF. For the CDR3, the DNA is TGTGCCACCAGCGACAGGAATTTACATAATTCACCCCTCCACTTT. This chain connects TRBV6-2 or TRBV6-3 to TRBJ1-6; D might be TRBD1 (6 bases). With 10 bases removed from V and 5 bases from J, the gap between germline ends came to 18 bases. The CDR3 length is 15 residues. CDR1 and CDR2 (germline): MNHEY, SVGEGT.

V gene TRBV3-1 (or the pseudogene TRBV3-2) combines with J gene TRBJ2-3; TRBD1 matches 7 bases. The CDR3 totals 15 residues. V was clipped by 3 bases and J by 1 base; unmatched bases: 4. Germline V gene sequence: CDR1 LGHDT, CDR2 YNNKEL (reference sequence). CDR3 DNA: TGTGCCAGCAGCCAGACAGGGATTCGCACAGATACGCAGTATTTT. It encodes CASSQTGIRTDTQYF.

The rearrangement links TRBV25-1 to TRBJ1-3; D might be TRBD1 (6 bases). Per the germline V gene, CDR1 is MGHDK and CDR2 is SYGVNS. The CDR3 contains 15 residues. The germline V and J ends were trimmed by 3 bases and 1 base, with 10 bases remaining between them. CDR3 region: CASSDGGASGNTIYF. The DNA for the CDR3 is TGTGCCAGCAGTGACGGGGGGGCTTCTGGAAACACCATATATTTT.

The chain carries TRBV19 and TRBJ2-2, with D unclear. The germline V gene encodes CDR1 LNHDA and CDR2 SQIVND (reference sequence). The CDR3 runs 13 residues. V gave up 7 bases and J gave up 4 bases, with 10 bases separating them. The CDR3 region has the DNA TGTGCCAGTACGTCTAGGGTCACCGGGGAGCTGTTTTTT. Encoded protein: CASTSRVTGELFF.

The chain links TRBV24-1 to TRBJ2-3; D is unclear. Germline CDR1 is KGHDR and CDR2 is SFDVKD. CDR3 length: 15 amino acids. The V gene lost 5 bases and the J gene lost 2 bases, with 13 bases spanning the gap. CDR3: CATSAPTATTDTQYF. The CDR3 nucleotides are TGTGCCACCAGTGCCCCCACCGCCACCACAGATACGCAGTATTTT.

The sample holds a few counts of this clone. This sequence joins TRBV2 and TRBJ2-1; D is possibly TRBD1 (6 bases). The CDR3 is 18 amino acids. The germline V gene has CDR1 SNHLY and CDR2 FYNNEI. The V and J ends lost 3 bases and 0 bases respectively, with 18 bases between them. DNA for the CDR3: TGTGCCAGCAGTGAGGGGCAGGGGCGAAGTAGCTCCTACAATGAGCAGTTCTTC. Its protein is CASSEGQGRSSSYNEQFF.

The genes are TRBV11-2 and TRBJ2-3, with D hard to call. V lost 3 bases and J lost 1, with 11 bases in between. This CDR3 is built from 15 residues. CDR1 and CDR2 (germline): SGHAT, FQNNGV. The CDR3 bases are TGTGCCAGCAGCTTCTCCTACGGAGGCACAGATACGCAGTATTTT. Amino acids: CASSFSYGGTDTQYF.

The chain combines TRBV20-1 with TRBJ2-2; unclear D gene. Germline V gene lookup returns CDR1 DFQATT and CDR2 SNEGSKA (reference sequence). V was pared by 2 bases and J by 8 bases, with 6 bases between. The CDR3 totals 11 residues. CDR3 sequence (DNA): TGCAGTGCTAGACGCAGAGGGGAGCTGTTTTTT. The encoded protein is CSARRRGELFF.

The V and J genes are TRBV4-3 and TRBJ2-1, with 9 nucleotides matching TRBD2. The CDR3 extends over 18 amino acids. With V trimmed by 0 bases and J by 6 bases, 12 bases remained unmatched. Germline CDR1 LGHNA, CDR2 YSLEER. CDR3 region: CASSQDPVGRGGPNEQFF. DNA of the CDR3: TGCGCCAGCAGCCAAGACCCCGTGGGGCGGGGGGGCCCCAATGAGCAGTTCTTC.

This chain links TRBV12-5 with TRBJ2-1; D gene uncertain. The CDR3 sequence is 13 residues long. V was shortened by 2 bases and J by 9 bases, with 11 bases between the two germline ends. The germline gives CDR1 LGHNT, CDR2 FRNRAP. This CDR3 reads CASGLPPLGEQFF. The CDR3 region has the DNA TGTGCTAGTGGTTTGCCACCTTTGGGTGAGCAGTTCTTC. The full variable domain, completed using reference TRBV12-5 and TRBJ2-1, is DARVTQTPRHKVTEMGQEVTMRCQPILGHNTVFWYRQTMMQGLELLAYFRNRAPLDDSGMPKDRFSAEMPDATLATLKIQPSEPRDSAVYFCASGLPPLGEQFFGPGTRLTVL.

This rearrangement joins TRBV5-1 to TRBJ2-7, with 8 bases fitting TRBD1. Germline trimming cut 4 bases from V and 4 bases from J; bases unmatched to any gene: 7. Per the germline V gene, CDR1 is SGHRS and CDR2 is YFSETQ. This CDR3 is built from 14 residues. The CDR3 DNA sequence: TGCGCCAGCAGCCCCGGACAGGGAGGATACGAGCAGTACTTC. Translating gives CASSPGQGGYEQYF.

This clone showed up just once. The chain links TRBV6-5 to TRBJ2-3, with TRBD1 matching over 7 bases. CDR1 and CDR2 from the germline V gene are MNHEY and SVGAGI. This CDR3 has 15 amino acids. The V gene end was trimmed by 6 bases and the J gene end by 0 bases; junction bases not matched to a gene: 6. This chain's CDR3 is CASRVDRRSTDTQYF. The CDR3 DNA is TGTGCCAGCAGAGTGGACAGGCGGAGCACAGATACGCAGTATTTT.